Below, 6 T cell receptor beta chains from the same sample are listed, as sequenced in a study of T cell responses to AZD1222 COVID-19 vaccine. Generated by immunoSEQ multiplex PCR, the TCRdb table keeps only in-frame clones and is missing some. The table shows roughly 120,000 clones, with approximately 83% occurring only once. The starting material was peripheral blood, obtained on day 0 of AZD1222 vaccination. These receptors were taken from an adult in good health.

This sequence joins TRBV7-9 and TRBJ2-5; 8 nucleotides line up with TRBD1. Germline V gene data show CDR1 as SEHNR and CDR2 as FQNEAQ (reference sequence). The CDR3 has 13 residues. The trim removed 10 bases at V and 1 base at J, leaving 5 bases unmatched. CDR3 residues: CATSGQGQETQYF. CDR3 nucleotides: TGTGCCACCTCCGGACAGGGCCAAGAGACCCAGTACTTC.

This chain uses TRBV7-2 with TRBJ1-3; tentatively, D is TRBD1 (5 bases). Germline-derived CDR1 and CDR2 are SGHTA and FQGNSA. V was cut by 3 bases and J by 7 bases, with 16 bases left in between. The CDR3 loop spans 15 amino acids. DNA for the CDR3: TGTGCCAGCAGCTTGCAGGGCCCCATTGGGAACACCATATATTTT. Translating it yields CASSLQGPIGNTIYF. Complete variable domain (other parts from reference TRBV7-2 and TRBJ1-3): GAGVSQSPSNKVTEKGKDVELRCDPISGHTALYWYRQSLGQGLEFLIYFQGNSAPDKSGLPSDRFSAERTGGSVSTLTIQRTQQEDSAVYLCASSLQGPIGNTIYFGEGSWLTVV.

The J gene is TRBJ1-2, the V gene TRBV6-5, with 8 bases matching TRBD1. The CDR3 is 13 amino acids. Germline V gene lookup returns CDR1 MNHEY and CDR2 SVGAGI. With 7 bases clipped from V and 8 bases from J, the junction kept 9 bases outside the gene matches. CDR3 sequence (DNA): TGTGCCAGCATCCAACAGGGGGTACGAGGCTACACCTTC. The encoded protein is CASIQQGVRGYTF.

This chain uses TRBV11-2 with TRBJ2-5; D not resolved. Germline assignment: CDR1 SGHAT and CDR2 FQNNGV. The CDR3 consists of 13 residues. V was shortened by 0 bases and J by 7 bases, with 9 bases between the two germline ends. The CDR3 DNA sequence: TGTGCCAGCAGCTTAGATTCAGGACCGACCCAGTACTTC. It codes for CASSLDSGPTQYF.

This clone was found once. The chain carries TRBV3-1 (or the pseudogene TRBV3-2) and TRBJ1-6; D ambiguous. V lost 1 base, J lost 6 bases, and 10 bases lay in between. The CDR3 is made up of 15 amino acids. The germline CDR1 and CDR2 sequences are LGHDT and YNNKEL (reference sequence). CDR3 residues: CASSQVDGVNSPLHF. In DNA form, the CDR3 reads TGTGCCAGCAGCCAAGTGGATGGGGTTAATTCACCCCTCCACTTT.

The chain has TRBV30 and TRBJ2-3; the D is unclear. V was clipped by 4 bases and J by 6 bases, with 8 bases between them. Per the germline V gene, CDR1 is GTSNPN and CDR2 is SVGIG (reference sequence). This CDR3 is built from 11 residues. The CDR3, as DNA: TGTGCCTGGACCCACTCTGATACGCAGTATTTT. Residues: CAWTHSDTQYF.